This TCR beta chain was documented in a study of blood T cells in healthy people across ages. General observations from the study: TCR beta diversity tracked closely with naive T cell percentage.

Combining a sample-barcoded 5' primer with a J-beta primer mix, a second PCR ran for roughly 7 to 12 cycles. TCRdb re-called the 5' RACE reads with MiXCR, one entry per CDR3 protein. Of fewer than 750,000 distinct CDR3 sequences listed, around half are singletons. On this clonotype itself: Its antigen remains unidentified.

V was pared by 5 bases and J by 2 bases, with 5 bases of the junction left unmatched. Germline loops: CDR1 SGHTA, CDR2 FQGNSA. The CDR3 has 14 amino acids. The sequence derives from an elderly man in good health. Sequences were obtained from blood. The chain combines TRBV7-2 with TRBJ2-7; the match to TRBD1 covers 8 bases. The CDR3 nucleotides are TGTGCCAGCAGCGGGGACAGGTTTACCTACGAGCAGTACTTC. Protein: CASSGDRFTYEQYF. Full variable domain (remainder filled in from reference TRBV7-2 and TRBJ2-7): GAGVSQSPSNKVTEKGKDVELRCDPISGHTALYWYRQSLGQGLEFLIYFQGNSAPDKSGLPSDRFSAERTGGSVSTLTIQRTQQEDSAVYLCASSGDRFTYEQYFGPGTRLTVT.